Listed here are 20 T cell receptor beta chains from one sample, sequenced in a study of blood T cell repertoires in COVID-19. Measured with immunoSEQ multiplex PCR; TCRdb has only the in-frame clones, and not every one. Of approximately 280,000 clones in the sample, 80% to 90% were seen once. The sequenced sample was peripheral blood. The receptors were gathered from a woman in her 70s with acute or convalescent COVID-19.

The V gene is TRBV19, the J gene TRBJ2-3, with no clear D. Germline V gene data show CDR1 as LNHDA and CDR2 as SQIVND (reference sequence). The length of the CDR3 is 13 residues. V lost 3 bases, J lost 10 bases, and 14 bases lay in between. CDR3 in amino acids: CASSIFETSSQYF. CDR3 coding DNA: TGTGCCAGTAGTATCTTCGAAACATCCTCGCAGTATTTT. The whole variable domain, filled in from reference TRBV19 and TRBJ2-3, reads DGGITQSPKYLFRKEGQNVTLSCEQNLNHDAMYWYRQDPGQGLRLIYYSQIVNDFQKGDIAEGYSVSREKKESFPLTVTSAQKNPTAFYLCASSIFETSSQYFGPGTRLTVL.

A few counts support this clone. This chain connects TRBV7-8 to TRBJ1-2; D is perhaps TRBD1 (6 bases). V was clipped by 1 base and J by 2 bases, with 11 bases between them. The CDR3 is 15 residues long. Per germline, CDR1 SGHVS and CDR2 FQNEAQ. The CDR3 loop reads CASSLGGGGNYGYTF. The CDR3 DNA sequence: TGTGCCAGCAGCTTAGGGGGAGGGGGGAACTATGGCTACACCTTC.

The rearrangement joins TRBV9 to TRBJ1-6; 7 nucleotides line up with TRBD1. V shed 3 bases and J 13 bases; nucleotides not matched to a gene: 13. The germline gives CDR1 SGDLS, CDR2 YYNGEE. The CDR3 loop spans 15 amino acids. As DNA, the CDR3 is TGTGCCAGCAGCGGCCGCGAGGGGGCCATATCGCCCCTCCACTTT. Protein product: CASSGREGAISPLHF.

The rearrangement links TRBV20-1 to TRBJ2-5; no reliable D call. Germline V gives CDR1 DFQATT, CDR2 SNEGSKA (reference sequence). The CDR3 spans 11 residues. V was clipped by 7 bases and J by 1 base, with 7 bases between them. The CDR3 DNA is TGCAGTGGCGGCTTCCAAGAGACCCAGTACTTC. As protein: CSGGFQETQYF.

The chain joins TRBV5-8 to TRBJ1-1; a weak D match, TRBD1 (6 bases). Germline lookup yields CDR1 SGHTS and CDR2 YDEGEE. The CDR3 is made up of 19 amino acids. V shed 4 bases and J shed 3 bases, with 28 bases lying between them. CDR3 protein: CASSTPRGASWYAYTEAFF. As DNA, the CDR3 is TGTGCCAGCAGCACCCCCCGGGGGGCCTCTTGGTACGCGTACACTGAAGCTTTCTTT.

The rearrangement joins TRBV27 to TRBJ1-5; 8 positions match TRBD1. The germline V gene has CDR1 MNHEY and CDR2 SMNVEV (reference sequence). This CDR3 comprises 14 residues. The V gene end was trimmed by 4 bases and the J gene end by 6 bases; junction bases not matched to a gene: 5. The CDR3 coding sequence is TGTGCCAGCAGTTCGACAGGGGTAGTTCAGCCCCAGCATTTT. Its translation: CASSSTGVVQPQHF.

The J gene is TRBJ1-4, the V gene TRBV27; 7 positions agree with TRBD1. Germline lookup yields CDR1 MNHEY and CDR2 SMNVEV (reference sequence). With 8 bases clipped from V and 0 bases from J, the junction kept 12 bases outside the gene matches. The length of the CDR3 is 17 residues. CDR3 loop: CASSRARGISTNEKLFF. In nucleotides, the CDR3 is TGTGCCAGCTCCCGGGCCAGGGGGATTTCAACTAATGAAAAACTGTTTTTT. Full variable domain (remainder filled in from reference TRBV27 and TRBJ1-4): EAQVTQNPRYLITVTGKKLTVTCSQNMNHEYMSWYRQDPGLGLRQIYYSMNVEVTDKGDVPEGYKVSRKEKRNFPLILESPSPNQTSLYFCASSRARGISTNEKLFFGSGTQLSVL.

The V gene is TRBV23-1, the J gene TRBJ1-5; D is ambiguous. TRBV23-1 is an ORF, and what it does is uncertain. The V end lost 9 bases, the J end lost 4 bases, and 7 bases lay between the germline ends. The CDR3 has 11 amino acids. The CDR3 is CASFRNQPQHF. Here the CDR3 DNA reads TGCGCCAGTTTCAGGAATCAGCCCCAGCATTTT.

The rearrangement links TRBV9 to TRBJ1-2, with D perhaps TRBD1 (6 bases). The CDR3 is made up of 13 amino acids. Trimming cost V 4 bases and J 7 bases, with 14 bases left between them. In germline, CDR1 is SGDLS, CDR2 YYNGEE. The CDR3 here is CASSRRAGAGYTF. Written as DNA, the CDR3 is TGTGCCAGCAGCCGTAGGGCGGGGGCTGGCTACACCTTC.

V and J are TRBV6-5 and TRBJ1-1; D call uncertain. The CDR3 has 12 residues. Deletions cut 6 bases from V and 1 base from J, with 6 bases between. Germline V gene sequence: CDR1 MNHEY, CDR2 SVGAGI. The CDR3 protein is CASRSPNTEAFF. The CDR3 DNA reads TGTGCCAGCAGGAGCCCGAACACTGAAGCTTTCTTT.

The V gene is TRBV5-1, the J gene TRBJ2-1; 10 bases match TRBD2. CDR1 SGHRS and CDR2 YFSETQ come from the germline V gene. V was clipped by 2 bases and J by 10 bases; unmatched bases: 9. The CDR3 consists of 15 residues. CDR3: CASSLGTSEGSEQFF. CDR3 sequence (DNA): TGCGCCAGCAGCTTAGGGACTAGCGAGGGAAGCGAGCAGTTCTTC.

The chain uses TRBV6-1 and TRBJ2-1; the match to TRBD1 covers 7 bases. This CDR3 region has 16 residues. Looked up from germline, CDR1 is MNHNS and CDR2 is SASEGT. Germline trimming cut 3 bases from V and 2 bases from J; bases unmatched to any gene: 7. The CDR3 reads CASSDRQGLPYNEQFF. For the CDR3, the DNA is TGTGCCAGCAGTGACAGACAGGGTCTCCCCTACAATGAGCAGTTCTTC.

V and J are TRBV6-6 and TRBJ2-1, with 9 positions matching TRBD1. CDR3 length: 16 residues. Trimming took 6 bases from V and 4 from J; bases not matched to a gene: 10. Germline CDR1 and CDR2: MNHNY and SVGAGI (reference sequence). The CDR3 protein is CASRAGQGKRYNEQFF. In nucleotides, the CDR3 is TGTGCCAGCAGGGCGGGACAGGGAAAAAGGTACAATGAGCAGTTCTTC.

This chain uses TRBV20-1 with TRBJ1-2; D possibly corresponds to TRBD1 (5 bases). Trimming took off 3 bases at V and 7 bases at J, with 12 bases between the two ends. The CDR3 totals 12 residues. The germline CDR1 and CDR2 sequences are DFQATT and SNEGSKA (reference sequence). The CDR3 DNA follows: TGCAGTGCTAGTCTTCCCGGGGGTGGCTACACCTTC. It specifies CSASLPGGGYTF.

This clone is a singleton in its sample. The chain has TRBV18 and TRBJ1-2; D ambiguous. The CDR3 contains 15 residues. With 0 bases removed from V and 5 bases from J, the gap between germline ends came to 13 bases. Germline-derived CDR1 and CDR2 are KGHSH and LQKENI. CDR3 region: CASSPPVRADYGYTF. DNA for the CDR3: TGTGCCAGCTCACCACCGGTGAGGGCTGATTATGGCTACACCTTC.

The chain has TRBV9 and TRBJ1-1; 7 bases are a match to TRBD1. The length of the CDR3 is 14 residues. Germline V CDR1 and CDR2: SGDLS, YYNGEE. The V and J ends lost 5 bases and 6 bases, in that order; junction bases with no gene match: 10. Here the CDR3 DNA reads TGTGCCAGCAGACCCGACAGGGACCCTTCTGAAGCTTTCTTT. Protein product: CASRPDRDPSEAFF.

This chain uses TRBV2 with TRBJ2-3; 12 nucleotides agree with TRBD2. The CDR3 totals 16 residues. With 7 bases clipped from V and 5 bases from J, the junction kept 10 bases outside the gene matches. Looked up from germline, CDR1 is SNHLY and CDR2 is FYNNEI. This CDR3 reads CASNRGLAGLQDTQYF. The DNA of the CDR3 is TGTGCCAGCAATCGAGGACTAGCGGGGTTGCAAGATACGCAGTATTTT.

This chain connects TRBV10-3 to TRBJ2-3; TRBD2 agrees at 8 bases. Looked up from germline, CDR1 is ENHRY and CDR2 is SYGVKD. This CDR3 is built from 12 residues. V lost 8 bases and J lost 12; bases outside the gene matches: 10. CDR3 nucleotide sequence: TGTGCCATCGAGGGGGAGGGGACTAGTCAGTATTTT. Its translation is CAIEGEGTSQYF.

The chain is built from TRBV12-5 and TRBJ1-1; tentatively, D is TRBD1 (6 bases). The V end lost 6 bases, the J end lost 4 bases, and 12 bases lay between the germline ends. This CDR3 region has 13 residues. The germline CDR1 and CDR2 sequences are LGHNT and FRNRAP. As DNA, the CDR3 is TGTGCTAGTGGGTCGCAGGGGTTCACTGAAGCTTTCTTT. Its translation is CASGSQGFTEAFF.

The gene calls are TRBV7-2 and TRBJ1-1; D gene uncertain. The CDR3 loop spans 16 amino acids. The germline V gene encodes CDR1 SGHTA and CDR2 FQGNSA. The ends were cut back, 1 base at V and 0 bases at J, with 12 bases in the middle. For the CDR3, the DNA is TGTGCCAGCAGCTTAGAGTGGAGAGGCATGAACACTGAAGCTTTCTTT. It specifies CASSLEWRGMNTEAFF. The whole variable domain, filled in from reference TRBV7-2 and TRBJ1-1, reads GAGVSQSPSNKVTEKGKDVELRCDPISGHTALYWYRQSLGQGLEFLIYFQGNSAPDKSGLPSDRFSAERTGGSVSTLTIQRTQQEDSAVYLCASSLEWRGMNTEAFFGQGTRLTVV.